Below, one TCR beta chain is given with its context. With 0 bases removed from V and 2 bases from J, the gap between germline ends came to 14 bases. The CDR3 runs 16 residues. Germline CDR1 is MGHRA and CDR2 is YSYEKL. In the PCR, 60 Vbeta and 13 Jbeta primers were used. Data came from immunoSEQ multiplex PCR; TCRdb stores just in-frame clones and leaves some out. The table records roughly 100,000 clones, 75% to 90% of them present only once. The source of the sample is a study of cytomegalovirus exposure and HLA in healthy donors. Looking at the study overall: Unique TCRs numbering around 80 million, obtained from HLA-typed donors, made up an early data release.

This TCR was sampled from a man under 40 in good health and CMV-seropositive. Sequenced input: PBMCs. The V and J genes are TRBV4-1 and TRBJ2-7, with a weak D call TRBD2 (6 bases). In DNA form, the CDR3 reads TGCGCCAGCAGCCAAGAGAGGGGAGGCCGAGCCTACGAGCAGTACTTC. It encodes CASSQERGGRAYEQYF.